This is a list of T cell receptor beta chains from one sample in a study of cytomegalovirus exposure and HLA in healthy donors. The assay was immunoSEQ multiplex PCR, and TCRdb's table has in-frame clones only and misses some. The sample yields roughly 150,000 clones, more than 75% seen once. The source material was PBMCs. These receptors were collected from a man younger than 45 in good health and CMV-seronegative. Each CDR3 is given with its conserved first and last residue. A D gene is named only where the DNA matches it firmly. The listing skips clone size in some rows; elsewhere it reads once, few, many or a size class.

CDR3 DNA: TGTGCCAGTAGTATGGGGGGGCCAAACAATGAGCAGTTCTTC
CDR3 protein: CASSMGGPNNEQFF
clone size: -
D gene: -
V gene: TRBV19
J gene: TRBJ2-1

CDR3 DNA: TGTGCCAGCAGTTCGACTAGCGGGCCCTCCTACGAGCAGTACTTC
CDR3 protein: CASSSTSGPSYEQYF
clone size: -
D gene: TRBD2
V gene: TRBV27
J gene: TRBJ2-7

CDR3 DNA: TGCGCCAGCAGCACTATAGCCTCCAATGAGCAGTTCTTC
CDR3 protein: CASSTIASNEQFF
clone size: once
D gene: -
V gene: TRBV5-1
J gene: TRBJ2-1

CDR3 DNA: TGTGCCAGCAGTTTAGCGGGAGGGACAGATACGCAGTATTTT
CDR3 protein: CASSLAGGTDTQYF
clone size: -
D gene: TRBD2
V gene: TRBV28
J gene: TRBJ2-3

CDR3 DNA: TGTGCCAGCAGCCAACAGGGTGCTCGCGAGCAGTACTTC
CDR3 protein: CASSQQGAREQYF
clone size: -
D gene: -
V gene: TRBV13
J gene: TRBJ2-7

CDR3 DNA: TGTGCCAGCAGCATCTTAGCGGGTGGCACAGATACGCAGTATTTT
CDR3 protein: CASSILAGGTDTQYF
clone size: once
D gene: TRBD2
V gene: TRBV7-9
J gene: TRBJ2-3

CDR3 DNA: TGTGCCAGCAACTCTAATGGAGGGGCCCAGTATTTT
CDR3 protein: CASNSNGGAQYF
clone size: -
D gene: -
V gene: TRBV11-2
J gene: TRBJ2-3

CDR3 DNA: TGCAGCGTTGATAAGGGGGCGCGCACTGAAGCTTTCTTT
CDR3 protein: CSVDKGARTEAFF
clone size: -
D gene: TRBD1
V gene: TRBV29-1
J gene: TRBJ1-1

CDR3 DNA: TGCAGTGCTAGAGGGGACAGGGCGGTCTACTTC
CDR3 protein: CSARGDRAVYF
clone size: -
D gene: TRBD1
V gene: TRBV20-1
J gene: TRBJ2-5

CDR3 DNA: TGTGCCAGCAGTGAAGGGGGGACTCTAAGCTATGGCTACACCTTC
CDR3 protein: CASSEGGTLSYGYTF
clone size: -
D gene: -
V gene: TRBV6-1
J gene: TRBJ1-2

CDR3 DNA: TGCGCCAGCAGCCGGCATACCGGGACTAGCGGATACACCGGGGAGCTGTTTTTT
CDR3 protein: CASSRHTGTSGYTGELFF
clone size: -
D gene: TRBD2
V gene: TRBV4-3
J gene: TRBJ2-2

CDR3 DNA: TGTGCCAGCAGTCTAAGGGGCTTCGTGGATGAAAAACTGTTTTTT
CDR3 protein: CASSLRGFVDEKLFF
clone size: -
D gene: -
V gene: TRBV6-1
J gene: TRBJ1-4

CDR3 DNA: TGTGCCAGCAGCCTTTACAGGGGTGACACTGAAGCTTTCTTT
CDR3 protein: CASSLYRGDTEAFF
clone size: -
D gene: TRBD1
V gene: TRBV7-6
J gene: TRBJ1-1

CDR3 DNA: TGCGCCAGCAGCCAAATAGACAGGGGCCACGAGCAGTACTTC
CDR3 protein: CASSQIDRGHEQYF
clone size: -
D gene: TRBD1
V gene: TRBV4-1
J gene: TRBJ2-7

CDR3 DNA: TGTGCCAGCAGTCTAAAGAGCTCTGGAAACACCATATATTTT
CDR3 protein: CASSLKSSGNTIYF
clone size: -
D gene: -
V gene: TRBV2
J gene: TRBJ1-3

CDR3 DNA: TGCGCCAGCAGCTTGGCGAGGACAATTCGGAACATGAACACTGAAGCTTTCTTT
CDR3 protein: CASSLARTIRNMNTEAFF
clone size: once
D gene: -
V gene: TRBV5-1
J gene: TRBJ1-1

CDR3 DNA: TGTGCCAGCACCCCACTCTTGGGACAGGGCCCGAACGAGCAGTACTTC
CDR3 protein: CASTPLLGQGPNEQYF
clone size: -
D gene: TRBD1
V gene: TRBV28
J gene: TRBJ2-7

CDR3 DNA: TGTGCCTGGTTAGGACGCCGGTGGGGCGAGCAGTTCTTC
CDR3 protein: CAWLGRRWGEQFF
clone size: -
D gene: -
V gene: TRBV30
J gene: TRBJ2-1